Reported below is one TCR beta chain. The entry originates in a study of blood T cell repertoires in COVID-19. TCRdb keeps only in-frame clones here, not all; method: immunoSEQ multiplex PCR. The data show some 160,000 clones, roughly 83% seen once. Germline V gene lookup returns CDR1 MNHEY and CDR2 SVGEGT. Trimming at V came to 4 bases and at J to 2 bases, leaving 7 bases not matched to a gene. CDR3 size: 15 residues. The receptor was derived from a human donor in a cohort sampled during active COVID-19. Material: peripheral blood. The chain combines TRBV6-2 or TRBV6-3 with TRBJ2-7; 8 bases line up with TRBD2. The CDR3 sequence: CASSFLAGSTYEQYF. CDR3 in DNA: TGTGCCAGCAGTTTTTTAGCGGGAAGCACCTACGAGCAGTACTTC.